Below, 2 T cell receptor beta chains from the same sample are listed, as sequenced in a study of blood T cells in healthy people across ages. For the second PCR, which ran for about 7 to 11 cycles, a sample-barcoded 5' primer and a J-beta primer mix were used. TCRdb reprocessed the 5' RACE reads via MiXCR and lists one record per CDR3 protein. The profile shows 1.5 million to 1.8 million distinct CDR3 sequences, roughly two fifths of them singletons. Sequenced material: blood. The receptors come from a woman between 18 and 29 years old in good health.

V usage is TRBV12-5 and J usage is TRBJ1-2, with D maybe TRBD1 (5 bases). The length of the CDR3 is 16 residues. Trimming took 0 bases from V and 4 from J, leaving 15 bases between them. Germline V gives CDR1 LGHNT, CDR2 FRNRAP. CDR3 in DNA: TGTGCTAGTGGTTTGGTAGAGTCGGGCGGGGGCTATGGCTACACCTTC. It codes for CASGLVESGGGYGYTF.

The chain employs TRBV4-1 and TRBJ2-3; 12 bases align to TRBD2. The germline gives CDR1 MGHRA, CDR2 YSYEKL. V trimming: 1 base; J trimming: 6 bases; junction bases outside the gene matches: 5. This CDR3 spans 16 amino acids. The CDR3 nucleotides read TGCGCCAGCAGCCAAGTTGGTCTAGCGGGGGGGGATACGCAGTATTTT. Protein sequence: CASSQVGLAGGDTQYF.